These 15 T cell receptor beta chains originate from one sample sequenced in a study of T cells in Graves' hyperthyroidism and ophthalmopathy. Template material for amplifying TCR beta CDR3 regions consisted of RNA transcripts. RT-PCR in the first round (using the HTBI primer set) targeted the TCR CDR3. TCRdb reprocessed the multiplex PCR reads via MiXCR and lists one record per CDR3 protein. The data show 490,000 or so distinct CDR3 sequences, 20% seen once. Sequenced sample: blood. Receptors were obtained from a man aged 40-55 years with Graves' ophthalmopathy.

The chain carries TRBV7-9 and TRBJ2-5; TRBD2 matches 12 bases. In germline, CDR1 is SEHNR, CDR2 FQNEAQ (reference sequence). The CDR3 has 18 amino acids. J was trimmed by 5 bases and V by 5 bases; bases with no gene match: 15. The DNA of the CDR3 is TGTGCCAGCAGCCATAAGACTAGCGGGGGCCTAAGGCGGGAGACCCAGTACTTC. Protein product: CASSHKTSGGLRRETQYF. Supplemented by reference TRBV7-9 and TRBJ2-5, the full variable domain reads DTGVSQNPRHKITKRGQNVTFRCDPISEHNRLYWYRQTLGQGPEFLTYFQNEAQLEKSRLLSDRFSAERPKGSFSTLEIQRTEQGDSAMYLCASSHKTSGGLRRETQYFGPGTRLLVL.

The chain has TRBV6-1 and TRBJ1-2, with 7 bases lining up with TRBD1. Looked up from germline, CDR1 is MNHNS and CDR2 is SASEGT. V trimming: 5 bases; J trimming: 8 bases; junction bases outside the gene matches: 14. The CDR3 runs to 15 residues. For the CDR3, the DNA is TGTGCCAGCAGTATACAGACAGGGTTTCAACAAGGCTACACCTTC. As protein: CASSIQTGFQQGYTF.

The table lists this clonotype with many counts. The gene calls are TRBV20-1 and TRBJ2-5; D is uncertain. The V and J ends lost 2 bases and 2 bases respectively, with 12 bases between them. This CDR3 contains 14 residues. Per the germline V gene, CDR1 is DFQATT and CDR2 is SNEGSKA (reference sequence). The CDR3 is CSARSLGGQETQYF. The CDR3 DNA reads TGCAGTGCTAGATCCCTGGGTGGTCAAGAGACCCAGTACTTC.

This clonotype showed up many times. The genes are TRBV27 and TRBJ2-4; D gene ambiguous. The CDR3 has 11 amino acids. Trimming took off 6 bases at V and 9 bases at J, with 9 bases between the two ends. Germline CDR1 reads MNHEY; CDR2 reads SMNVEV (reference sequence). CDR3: CASSWLGIQYF. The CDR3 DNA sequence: TGTGCCAGCAGCTGGTTGGGCATTCAGTACTTC.

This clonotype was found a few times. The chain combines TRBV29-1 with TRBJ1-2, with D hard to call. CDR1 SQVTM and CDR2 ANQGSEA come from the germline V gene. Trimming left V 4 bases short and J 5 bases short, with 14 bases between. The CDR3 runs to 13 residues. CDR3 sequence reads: CSVARLDEYGYTF. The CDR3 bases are TGCAGCGTTGCACGGCTTGACGAATATGGCTACACCTTC. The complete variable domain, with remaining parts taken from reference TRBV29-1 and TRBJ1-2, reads SAVISQKPSRDICQRGTSLTIQCQVDSQVTMMFWYRQQPGQSLTLIATANQGSEATYESGFVIDKFPISRPNLTFSTLTVSNMSPEDSSIYLCSVARLDEYGYTFGSGTRLTVV.

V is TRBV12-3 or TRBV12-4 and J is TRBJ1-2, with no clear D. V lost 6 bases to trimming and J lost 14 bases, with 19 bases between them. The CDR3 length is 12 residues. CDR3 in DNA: TGTGCCAGCAGACTAATGCTCCAGGATACTACCTTC. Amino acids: CASRLMLQDTTF.

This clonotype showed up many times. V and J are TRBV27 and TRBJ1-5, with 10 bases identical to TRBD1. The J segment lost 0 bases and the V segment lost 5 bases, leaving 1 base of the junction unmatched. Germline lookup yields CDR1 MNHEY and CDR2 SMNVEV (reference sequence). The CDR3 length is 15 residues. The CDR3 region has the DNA TGTGCCAGCAGTGGACAGGGGGGTAGCAATCAGCCCCAGCATTTT. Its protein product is CASSGQGGSNQPQHF.

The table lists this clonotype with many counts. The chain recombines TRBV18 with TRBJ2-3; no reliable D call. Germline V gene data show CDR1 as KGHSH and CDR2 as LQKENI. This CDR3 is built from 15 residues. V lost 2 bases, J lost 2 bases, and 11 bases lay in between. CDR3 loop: CASSPILASTDTQYF. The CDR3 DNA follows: TGTGCCAGCTCACCAATTTTAGCCTCCACAGATACGCAGTATTTT.

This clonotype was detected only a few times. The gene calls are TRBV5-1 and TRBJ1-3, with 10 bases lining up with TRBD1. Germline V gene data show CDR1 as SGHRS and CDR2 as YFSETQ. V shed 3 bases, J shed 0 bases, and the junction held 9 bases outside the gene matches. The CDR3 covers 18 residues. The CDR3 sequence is CASSSTPGQGSSGNTIYF. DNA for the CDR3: TGCGCCAGCAGCTCTACTCCGGGACAGGGGAGCTCTGGAAACACCATATATTTT.

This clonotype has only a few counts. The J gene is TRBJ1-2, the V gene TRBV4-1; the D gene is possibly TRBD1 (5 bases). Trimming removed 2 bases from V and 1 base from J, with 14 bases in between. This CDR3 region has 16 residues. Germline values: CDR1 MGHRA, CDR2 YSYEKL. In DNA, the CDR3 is TGCGCCAGCAGCCAACCCCGGGACCGAATTAACTATGGCTACACCTTC. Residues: CASSQPRDRINYGYTF.

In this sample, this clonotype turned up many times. This chain's CDR3 is CASSSGTGGSPLHF. The CDR3 region has the DNA TGTGCCAGCAGTTCGGGGACAGGGGGTTCACCCCTCCACTTT. The genes are TRBV6-5 and TRBJ1-6, with TRBD1 matching 11 bases. The CDR3 sequence is 14 residues long. Germline V gene sequence: CDR1 MNHEY, CDR2 SVGAGI. The V gene end was trimmed by 4 bases and the J gene end by 9 bases; junction bases not matched to a gene: 2.

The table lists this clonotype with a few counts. The CDR3 sequence: CASSQALVGREDEQFF. The CDR3 DNA follows: TGTGCCAGCAGCCAAGCTTTGGTGGGGCGGGAGGATGAGCAGTTCTTC. The chain joins TRBV14 to TRBJ2-1; 8 bases align to TRBD2. Trimming took 1 base from V and 8 from J; bases not matched to a gene: 10. CDR1 SGHDN and CDR2 FVKESK come from the germline V gene. The CDR3 has 16 residues.

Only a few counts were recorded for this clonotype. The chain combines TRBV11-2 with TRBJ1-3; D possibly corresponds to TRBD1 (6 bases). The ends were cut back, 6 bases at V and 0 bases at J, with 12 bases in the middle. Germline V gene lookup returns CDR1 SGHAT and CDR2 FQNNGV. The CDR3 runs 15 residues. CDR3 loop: CASSSGGGSGNTIYF. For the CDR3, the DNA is TGTGCCAGCAGTTCCGGGGGCGGCTCTGGAAACACCATATATTTT.

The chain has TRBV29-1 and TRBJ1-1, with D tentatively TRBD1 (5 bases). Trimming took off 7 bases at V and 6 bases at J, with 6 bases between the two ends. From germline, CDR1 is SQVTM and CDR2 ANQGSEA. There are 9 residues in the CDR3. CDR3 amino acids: CSAGSEAFF. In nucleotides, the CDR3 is TGCAGCGCAGGGTCTGAAGCTTTCTTT.

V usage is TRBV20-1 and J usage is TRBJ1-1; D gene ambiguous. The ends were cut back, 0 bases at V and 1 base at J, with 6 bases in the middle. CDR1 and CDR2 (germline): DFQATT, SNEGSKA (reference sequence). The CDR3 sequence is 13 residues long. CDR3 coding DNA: TGCAGTGCTAGAGAGGAGGCGAACACTGAAGCTTTCTTT. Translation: CSAREEANTEAFF.